This TCR beta chain emerged from a study of Ad26.COV2.S vaccination and SARS-CoV-2 variants. Germline V lookup: CDR1 SGHVS, CDR2 FQNEAQ. V was trimmed by 2 bases and J by 5 bases, leaving 15 bases between them. CDR3 length: 15 residues. TCRdb's table, derived via immunoSEQ multiplex PCR, lists solely in-frame clones and lacks some. The data hold 450,000 to 550,000 clones, with approximately 89% observed a single time. Documented treatment: some 20 received Ad26.COV2.S at low or high dose, single or two shots; 5 received placebo; per-sample allocation not given. Sampling was done on day 63 after the first vaccine or placebo injection.

The material sequenced was peripheral blood, taken in a trial of Ad26.COV2.S vaccine versus placebo. The receptor comes from a person aged 18-65 years who received the Ad26.COV2.S COVID-19 vaccine or a placebo. The chain is built from TRBV7-8 and TRBJ1-2; D is possibly TRBD1 (5 bases). The DNA of the CDR3 is TGTGCCAGCAGCTTAAGCAGGGAGGGATTTTATGGCTACACCTTC. It codes for CASSLSREGFYGYTF.